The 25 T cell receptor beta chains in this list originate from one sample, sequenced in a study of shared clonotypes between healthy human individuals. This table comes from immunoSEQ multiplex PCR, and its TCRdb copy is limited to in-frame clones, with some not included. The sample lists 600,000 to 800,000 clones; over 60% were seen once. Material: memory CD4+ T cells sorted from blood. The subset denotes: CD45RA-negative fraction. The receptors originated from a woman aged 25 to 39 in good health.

The CDR3 loop reads CASSIEYTGGFREQFF. CDR3 DNA sequence: TGTGCCAGTAGTATCGAGTACACGGGAGGGTTTCGTGAGCAGTTCTTC. This chain uses TRBV19 with TRBJ2-1; TRBD2 aligns across 8 bases. The CDR3 sequence is 16 residues long. Trimming took 3 bases from V and 9 from J; bases not matched to a gene: 13. From germline, CDR1 is LNHDA and CDR2 SQIVND (reference sequence).

The CDR3 DNA follows: TGTGCCAGCTCCCGGGAACAGGGGGCGAACACTGAAGCTTTCTTT. Its translation is CASSREQGANTEAFF. V usage is TRBV18 and J usage is TRBJ1-1; 9 bases agree with TRBD1. Losses at the gene ends were 6 bases for V and 1 base for J; bases not matched to a gene: 6. Germline V gives CDR1 KGHSH, CDR2 LQKENI. CDR3 length equals 15 residues.

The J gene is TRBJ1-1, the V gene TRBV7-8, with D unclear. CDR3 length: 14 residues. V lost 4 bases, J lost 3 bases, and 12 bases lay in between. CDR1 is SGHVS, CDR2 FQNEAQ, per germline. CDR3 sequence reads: CASSSGVQYTEAFF. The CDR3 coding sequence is TGTGCCAGCAGCTCGGGAGTTCAGTACACTGAAGCTTTCTTT.

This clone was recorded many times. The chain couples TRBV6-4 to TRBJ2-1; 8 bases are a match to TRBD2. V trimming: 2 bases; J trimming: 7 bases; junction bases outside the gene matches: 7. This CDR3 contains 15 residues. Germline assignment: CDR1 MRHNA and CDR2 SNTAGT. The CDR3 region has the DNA TGTGCCAGCAGTGACGGCAGCGGGGGAAAGAATGAGCAGTTCTTC. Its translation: CASSDGSGGKNEQFF.

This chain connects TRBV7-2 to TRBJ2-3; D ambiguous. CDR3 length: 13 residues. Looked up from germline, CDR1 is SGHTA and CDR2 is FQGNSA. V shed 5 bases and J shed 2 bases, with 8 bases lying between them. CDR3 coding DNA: TGTGCCAGCAGCAGTTACTCCACAGATACGCAGTATTTT. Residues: CASSSYSTDTQYF.

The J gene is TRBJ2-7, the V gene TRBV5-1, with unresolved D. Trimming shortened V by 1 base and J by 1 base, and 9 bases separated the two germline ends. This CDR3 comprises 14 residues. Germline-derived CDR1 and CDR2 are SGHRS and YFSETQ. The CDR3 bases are TGCGCCAGCAGCTTGTCGCGTGTTTCCTACGAGCAGTACTTC. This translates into CASSLSRVSYEQYF.

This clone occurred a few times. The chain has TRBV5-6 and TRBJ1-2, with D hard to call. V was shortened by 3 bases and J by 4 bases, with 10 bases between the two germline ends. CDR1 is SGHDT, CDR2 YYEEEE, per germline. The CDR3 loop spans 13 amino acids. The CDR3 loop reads CASSSSGAYGYTF. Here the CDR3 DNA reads TGTGCCAGCAGCTCATCCGGAGCCTATGGCTACACCTTC.

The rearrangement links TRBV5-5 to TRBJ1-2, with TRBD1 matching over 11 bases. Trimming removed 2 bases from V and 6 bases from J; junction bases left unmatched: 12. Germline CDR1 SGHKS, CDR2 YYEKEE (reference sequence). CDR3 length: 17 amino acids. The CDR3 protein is CASSLSIVTGQGDGYTF. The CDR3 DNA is TGTGCCAGCAGCTTAAGTATTGTGACGGGACAGGGGGATGGCTACACCTTC.

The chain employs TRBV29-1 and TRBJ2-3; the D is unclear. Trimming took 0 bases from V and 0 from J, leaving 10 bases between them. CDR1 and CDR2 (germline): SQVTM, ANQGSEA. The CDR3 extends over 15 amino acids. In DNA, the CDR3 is TGCAGCGTTGAAGACAATTACCAAAGCACAGATACGCAGTATTTT. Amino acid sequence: CSVEDNYQSTDTQYF.

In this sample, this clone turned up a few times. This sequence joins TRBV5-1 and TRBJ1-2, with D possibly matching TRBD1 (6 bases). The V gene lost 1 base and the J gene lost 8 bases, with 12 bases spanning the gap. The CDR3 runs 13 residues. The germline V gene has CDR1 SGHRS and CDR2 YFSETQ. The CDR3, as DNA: TGCGCCAGCAGCTTGAAGACAGGACGGGGCTACACCTTC. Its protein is CASSLKTGRGYTF.

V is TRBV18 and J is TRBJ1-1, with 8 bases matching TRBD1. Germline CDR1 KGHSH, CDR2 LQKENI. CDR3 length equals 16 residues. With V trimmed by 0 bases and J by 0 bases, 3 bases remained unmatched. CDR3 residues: CASSPPSTGVNTEAFF. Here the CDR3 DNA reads TGTGCCAGCTCACCACCCTCGACAGGGGTGAACACTGAAGCTTTCTTT.

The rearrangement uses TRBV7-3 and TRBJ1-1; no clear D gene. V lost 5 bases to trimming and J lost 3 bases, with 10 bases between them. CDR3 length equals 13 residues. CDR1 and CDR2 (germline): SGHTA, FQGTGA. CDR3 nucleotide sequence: TGTGCCAGCAGCGGTAGTCGGGACACTGAAGCTTTCTTT. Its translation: CASSGSRDTEAFF.

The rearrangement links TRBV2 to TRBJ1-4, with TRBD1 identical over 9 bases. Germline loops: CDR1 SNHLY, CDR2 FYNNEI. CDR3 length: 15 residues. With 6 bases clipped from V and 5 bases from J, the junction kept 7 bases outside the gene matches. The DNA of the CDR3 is TGTGCCAGCAGGGTCCTCGGGACAGGGAATGAAAAACTGTTTTTT. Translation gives CASRVLGTGNEKLFF.

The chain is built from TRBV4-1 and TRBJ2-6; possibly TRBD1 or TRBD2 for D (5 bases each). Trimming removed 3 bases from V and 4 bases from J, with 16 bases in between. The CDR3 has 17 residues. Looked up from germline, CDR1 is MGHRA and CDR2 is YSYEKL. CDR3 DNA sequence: TGCGCCAGCAGCCAGGGAAGTGGGACCATAGGGGCCAACGTCCTGACTTTC. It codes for CASSQGSGTIGANVLTF.

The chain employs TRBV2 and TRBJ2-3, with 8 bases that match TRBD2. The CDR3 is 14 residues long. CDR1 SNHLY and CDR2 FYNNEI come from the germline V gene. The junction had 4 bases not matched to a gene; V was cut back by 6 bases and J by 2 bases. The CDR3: CASRPLAATDTQYF. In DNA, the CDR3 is TGTGCCAGCAGACCACTAGCGGCCACAGATACGCAGTATTTT.

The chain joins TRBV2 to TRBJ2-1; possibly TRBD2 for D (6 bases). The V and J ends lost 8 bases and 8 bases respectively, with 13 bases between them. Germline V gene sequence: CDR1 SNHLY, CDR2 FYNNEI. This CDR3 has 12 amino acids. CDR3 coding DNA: TGTGCCAGCTCGGGGGAGTCCCATGAGCAGTTCTTC. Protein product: CASSGESHEQFF.

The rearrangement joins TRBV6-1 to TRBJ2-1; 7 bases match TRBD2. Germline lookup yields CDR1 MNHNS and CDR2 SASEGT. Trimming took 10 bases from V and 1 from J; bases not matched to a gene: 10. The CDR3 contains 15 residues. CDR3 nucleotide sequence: TGTGCCACCGGCCGGGGCGGGAGATCCTACAATGAGCAGTTCTTC. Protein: CATGRGGRSYNEQFF.

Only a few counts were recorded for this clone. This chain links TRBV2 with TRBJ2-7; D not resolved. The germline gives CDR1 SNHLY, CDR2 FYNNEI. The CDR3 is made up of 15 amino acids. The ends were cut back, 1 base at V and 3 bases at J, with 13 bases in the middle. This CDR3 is CASSEGGSMSYEQYF. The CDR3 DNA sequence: TGTGCCAGCAGTGAAGGAGGCAGCATGAGCTACGAGCAGTACTTC.

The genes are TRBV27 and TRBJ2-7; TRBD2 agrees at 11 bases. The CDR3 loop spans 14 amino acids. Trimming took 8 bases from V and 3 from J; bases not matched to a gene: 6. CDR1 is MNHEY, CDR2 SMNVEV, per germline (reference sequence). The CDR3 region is CASGTSGGVYEQYF. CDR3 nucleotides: TGTGCCAGCGGAACTAGCGGGGGCGTCTACGAGCAGTACTTC.

As DNA, the CDR3 is TGTGCCAGCAGCCAATCTCGGGCAGGGCGGGACGAAAAACTGTTTTTT. It encodes CASSQSRAGRDEKLFF. The chain links TRBV4-2 to TRBJ1-4, with D maybe TRBD1 (5 bases). Germline CDR1 LGHNA, CDR2 YNFKEQ. This CDR3 contains 16 residues. The V end lost 2 bases, the J end lost 8 bases, and 18 bases lay between the germline ends.

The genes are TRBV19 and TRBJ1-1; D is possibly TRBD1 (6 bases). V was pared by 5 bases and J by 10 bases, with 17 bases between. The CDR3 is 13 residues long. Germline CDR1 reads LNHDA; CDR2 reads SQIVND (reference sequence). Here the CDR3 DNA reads TGTGCCAGTAGTCGATGGGCCCCGGGGGCAGCTTTCTTT. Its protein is CASSRWAPGAAFF.

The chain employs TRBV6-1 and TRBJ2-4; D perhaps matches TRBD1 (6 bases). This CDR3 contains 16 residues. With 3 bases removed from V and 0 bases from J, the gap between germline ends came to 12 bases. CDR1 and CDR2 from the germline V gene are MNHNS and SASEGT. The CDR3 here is CASSDQGQLAKNIQYF. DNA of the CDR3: TGTGCCAGCAGTGACCAGGGGCAGCTAGCCAAAAACATTCAGTACTTC.

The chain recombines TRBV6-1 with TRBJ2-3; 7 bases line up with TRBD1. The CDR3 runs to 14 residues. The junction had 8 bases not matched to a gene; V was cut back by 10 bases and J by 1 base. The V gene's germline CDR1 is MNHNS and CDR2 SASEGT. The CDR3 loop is CATNGRGRTDTQYF. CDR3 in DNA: TGTGCCACCAACGGTAGGGGGCGCACAGATACGCAGTATTTT.

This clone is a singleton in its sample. In DNA form, the CDR3 reads TGTGCCAGCAGCTTACCAGGGCTTAATGAGCAGTTCTTC. This codes for CASSLPGLNEQFF. The V gene is TRBV11-2, the J gene TRBJ2-1, with D tentatively TRBD1 (5 bases). This CDR3 region has 13 residues. Germline V CDR1 and CDR2: SGHAT, FQNNGV. V was pared by 2 bases and J by 7 bases, with 9 bases between.

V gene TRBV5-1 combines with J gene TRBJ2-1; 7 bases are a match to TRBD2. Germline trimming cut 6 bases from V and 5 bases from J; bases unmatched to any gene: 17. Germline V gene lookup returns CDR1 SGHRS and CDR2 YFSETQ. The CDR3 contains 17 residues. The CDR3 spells CASTRSGLSGRNNEQFF. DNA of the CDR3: TGCGCCAGCACTAGGTCGGGACTTAGCGGGCGGAACAATGAGCAGTTCTTC. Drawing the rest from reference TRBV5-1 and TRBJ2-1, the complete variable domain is KAGVTQTPRYLIKTRGQQVTLSCSPISGHRSVSWYQQTPGQGLQFLFEYFSETQRNKGNFPGRFSGRQFSNSRSEMNVSTLELGDSALYLCASTRSGLSGRNNEQFFGPGTRLTVL.